Listed below are T cell receptor beta chains from one sample, sequenced in a study of CD8+ T cells in alopecia areata. Sequenced by immunoSEQ multiplex PCR; TCRdb stores in-frame clones only, minus some. The profile shows roughly 200,000 clones, more than 30% of them singletons. The starting material was CD4+ T cells sorted from blood, obtained between weeks 30 and 35, from a patient treated with tofacitinib. Every receptor here comes from a human donor with alopecia areata. CDR3s include the opening cysteine and the closing phenylalanine or tryptophan. Each record gives: clone size, CDR3 length, V gene, J gene, D gene, CDR3 protein, CDR3 DNA. A D gene is named only where the DNA matches it firmly. The listing skips clone size in some rows; elsewhere it reads once, few, many or a size class.

.	14	TRBV7-9	TRBJ1-4	.	CASSLVQGGEKLFF	TGTGCCAGCAGCTTAGTGCAGGGAGGTGAAAAACTGTTTTTT
few	13	TRBV10-2	TRBJ1-5	.	CASQDVGNQPQHF	TGCGCCAGCCAGGATGTCGGCAATCAGCCCCAGCATTTT
.	11	TRBV30	TRBJ1-2	.	CAWSEGYGYTF	TGTGCCTGGAGTGAAGGCTATGGCTACACCTTC
many	15	TRBV10-3	TRBJ2-7	TRBD2	CAIAGTGTSYHEQYF	TGTGCCATCGCCGGAACCGGGACTAGCTACCACGAGCAGTACTTC
.	16	TRBV18	TRBJ2-5	.	CASSPLMAGLQETQYF	TGTGCCAGCTCACCACTCATGGCAGGCCTTCAAGAGACCCAGTACTTC
.	13	TRBV11-2	TRBJ1-2	.	CASSLGVSYGYTF	TGTGCCAGCAGCTTAGGAGTCTCCTATGGCTACACCTTC
.	16	TRBV30	TRBJ2-3	.	CAWSVGHQSGADTQYF	TGTGCCTGGAGTGTTGGACACCAGAGTGGGGCAGATACGCAGTATTTT
.	11	TRBV19	TRBJ2-1	.	CASGIRDEQFF	TGTGCCAGCGGGATCCGCGATGAGCAGTTCTTC
few	14	TRBV2	TRBJ1-4	TRBD1	CASRAGQADEKLFF	TGTGCCAGCAGGGCCGGACAGGCCGATGAAAAACTGTTTTTT
.	13	TRBV30	TRBJ1-5	.	CAWSVQGNQPQHF	TGTGCCTGGAGTGTTCAGGGGAATCAGCCCCAGCATTTT
.	15	TRBV10-3	TRBJ2-2	TRBD1	CAISDRQGNTGELFF	TGTGCCATCAGTGATAGACAGGGGAACACCGGGGAGCTGTTTTTT
few	15	TRBV27	TRBJ2-5	TRBD2	CASGQGLAGQETQYF	TGTGCCAGCGGGCAGGGACTAGCGGGACAAGAGACCCAGTACTTC
.	18	TRBV27	TRBJ2-1	.	CASGGPRGAGERGNEQFF	TGTGCCAGCGGGGGCCCCAGGGGGGCGGGGGAAAGAGGCAATGAGCAGTTCTTC
once	15	TRBV7-9	TRBJ1-5	.	CASSLGGHLNQPQHF	TGTGCCAGCAGCTTAGGGGGACACCTCAATCAGCCCCAGCATTTT
.	13	TRBV4-1	TRBJ2-7	.	CASVVEAAPEQYF	TGCGCCAGCGTGGTTGAAGCCGCCCCCGAGCAGTACTTC
.	17	TRBV19	TRBJ1-5	.	CARWAGLLPRGNQPQHF	TGTGCCAGATGGGCAGGACTCCTCCCTCGTGGCAATCAGCCCCAGCATTTT
many	15	TRBV7-2	TRBJ2-7	.	CASSLMGGEAYEQYF	TGTGCCAGCAGCCTCATGGGCGGGGAAGCCTACGAGCAGTACTTC
.	14	TRBV2	TRBJ2-5	TRBD2	CASSEERGMETQYF	TGTGCCAGCAGTGAAGAGCGGGGAATGGAGACCCAGTACTTC
.	15	TRBV5-6	TRBJ1-6	.	CASSPDGGYNSPLHF	TGTGCCAGCAGCCCTGACGGGGGCTATAATTCACCCCTCCACTTT
once	15	TRBV30	TRBJ2-5	TRBD2	CAWSGLAGFQETQYF	TGTGCCTGGAGTGGACTAGCGGGGTTCCAAGAGACCCAGTACTTC
.	16	TRBV11-1	TRBJ2-7	TRBD1	CASSLRQGAPSYEQYF	TGTGCCAGCAGCTTACGACAGGGCGCACCCTCCTACGAGCAGTACTTC
few	12	TRBV4-2	TRBJ2-3	.	CASSQDVDTQYF	TGTGCCAGCAGCCAAGATGTAGATACGCAGTATTTT
.	15	TRBV6-1	TRBJ2-7	TRBD2	CASSDLAGGPDEQYF	TGTGCCAGCAGCGATCTAGCGGGAGGGCCCGACGAGCAGTACTTC
few	13	TRBV29-1	TRBJ1-1	.	CSVEGGLNTEAFF	TGCAGCGTTGAAGGCGGATTGAACACTGAAGCTTTCTTT
.	15	TRBV4-1	TRBJ2-7	TRBD1	CASSQPGQGKLEQYF	TGCGCCAGCAGCCAGCCGGGACAGGGGAAGCTTGAGCAGTACTTC
once	15	TRBV2	TRBJ1-2	TRBD1	CASRPGRDRAYGYTF	TGTGCCAGCAGACCCGGACGGGACAGGGCATATGGCTACACCTTC
.	14	TRBV7-8	TRBJ2-7	TRBD1	CASSLMTGVYEQYF	TGTGCCAGCAGCTTAATGACAGGGGTCTACGAGCAGTACTTC
.	13	TRBV13	TRBJ2-3	.	CASSLDPPDTQYF	TGTGCCAGCAGCTTAGACCCCCCGGATACGCAGTATTTT
.	15	TRBV19	TRBJ2-1	.	CASSIKRHNYNEQFF	TGTGCCAGTAGTATAAAGCGACATAACTACAATGAGCAGTTCTTC
once	16	TRBV7-9	TRBJ2-3	.	CASSLVSGLSTDTQYF	TGTGCCAGCAGCTTAGTCTCGGGACTGAGCACAGATACGCAGTATTTT
.	14	TRBV7-2	TRBJ2-7	TRBD2	CASSHGGFPYEQYF	TGTGCCAGCAGCCACGGGGGGTTCCCCTACGAGCAGTACTTC
.	15	TRBV25-1	TRBJ2-7	.	CASSEFCYRVDEQYF	TGTGCCAGCAGTGAATTTTGTTACAGGGTCGACGAGCAGTACTTC